This T cell receptor (beta chain) was obtained from a study of T cell responses to AZD1222 COVID-19 vaccine. Study-wide background: Pooling of second doses given at about 4 or about 12 weeks was done. Study results and caveats: Most donors were white British and more were female, and clonal diversity was possibly underestimated.

Comments on this clone: Its antigen is as yet unknown.

Trimming removed 1 base at V and 4 bases at J, with 5 bases between. Germline values: CDR1 LNHDA, CDR2 SQIVND (reference sequence). The CDR3 is 13 residues long. TCRdb's copy holds only in-frame clones and misses some; the assay was immunoSEQ multiplex PCR. The sample holds under 150,000 clones, over 90% seen once. The chain uses TRBV19 and TRBJ1-5, with D hard to call. The material sequenced was peripheral blood, taken on day 0 of AZD1222 vaccination. The TCR sequence derives from an adult in good health. The CDR3 sequence: CASSIVPNQPQHF. Written as DNA, the CDR3 is TGTGCCAGTAGTATAGTCCCTAATCAGCCCCAGCATTTT.